Sequencing of this T cell receptor beta chain was carried out in a study of blood T cells in healthy people across ages. Regarding the study as a whole: Whereas aged donors had fewer naive CD4+ cells, long-lived donors had more of them and higher diversity. A roughly linear age-dependent decrease characterized TCR beta diversity per million T cells.

It was with a sample-barcoded 5' primer and a J-beta primer mix that a second PCR of roughly 6 to 12 cycles was run. TCRdb reanalysed the 5' RACE reads using MiXCR and keeps one entry per CDR3 protein. The repertoire holds about 970,000 distinct CDR3 sequences, roughly 47% seen once, with 20% to 25% in the top ten. Turning to this clonotype: Its antigen remains unidentified.

In each sample, at least 6.5 million PBMCs were isolated. Every sample gave at least 5 micrograms of total RNA when it was extracted. This CDR3 is 15 amino acids long. Germline V gives CDR1 SGHTA, CDR2 FQGNSA. V lost 3 bases to trimming and J lost 5 bases, with 16 bases between them. This receptor was taken from a woman in her sixties in good health. Specimen: blood. The genes are TRBV7-2 and TRBJ2-5; D may be TRBD1 (6 bases). This CDR3 reads CASSFGDTTGETQYF. CDR3 bases: TGTGCCAGCAGCTTCGGGGACACCACTGGGGAGACCCAGTACTTC.